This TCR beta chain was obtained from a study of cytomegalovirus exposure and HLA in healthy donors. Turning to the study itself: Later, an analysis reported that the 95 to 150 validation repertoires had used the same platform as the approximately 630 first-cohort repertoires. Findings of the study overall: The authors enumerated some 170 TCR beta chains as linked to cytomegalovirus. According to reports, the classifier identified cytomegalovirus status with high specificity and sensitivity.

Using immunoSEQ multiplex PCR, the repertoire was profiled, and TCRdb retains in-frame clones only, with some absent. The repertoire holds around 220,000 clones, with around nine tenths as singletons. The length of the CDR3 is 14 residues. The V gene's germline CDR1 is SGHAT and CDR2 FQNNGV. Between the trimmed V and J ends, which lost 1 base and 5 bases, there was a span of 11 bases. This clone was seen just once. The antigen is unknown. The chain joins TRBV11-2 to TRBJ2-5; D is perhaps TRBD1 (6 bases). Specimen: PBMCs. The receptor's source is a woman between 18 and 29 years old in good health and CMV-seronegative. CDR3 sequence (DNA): TGTGCCAGCAGCTTAGCAGGGGTGAGGGAGACCCAGTACTTC. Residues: CASSLAGVRETQYF.